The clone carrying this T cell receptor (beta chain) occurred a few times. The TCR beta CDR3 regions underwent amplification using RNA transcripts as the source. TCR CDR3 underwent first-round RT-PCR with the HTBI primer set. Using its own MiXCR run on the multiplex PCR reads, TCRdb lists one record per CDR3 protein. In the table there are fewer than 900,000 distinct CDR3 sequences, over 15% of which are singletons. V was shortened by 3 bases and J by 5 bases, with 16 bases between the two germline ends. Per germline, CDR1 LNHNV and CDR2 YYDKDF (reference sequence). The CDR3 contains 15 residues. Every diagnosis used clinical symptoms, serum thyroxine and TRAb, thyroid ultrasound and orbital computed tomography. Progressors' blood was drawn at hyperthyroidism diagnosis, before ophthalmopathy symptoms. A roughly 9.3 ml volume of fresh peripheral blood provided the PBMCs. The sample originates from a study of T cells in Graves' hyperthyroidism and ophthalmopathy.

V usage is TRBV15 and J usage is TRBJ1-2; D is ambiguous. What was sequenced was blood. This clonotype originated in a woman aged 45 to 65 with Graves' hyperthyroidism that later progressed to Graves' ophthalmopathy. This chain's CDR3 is CATSSGLLTRYGYTF. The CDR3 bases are TGTGCCACCAGCAGCGGACTTCTAACTAGGTATGGCTACACCTTC.